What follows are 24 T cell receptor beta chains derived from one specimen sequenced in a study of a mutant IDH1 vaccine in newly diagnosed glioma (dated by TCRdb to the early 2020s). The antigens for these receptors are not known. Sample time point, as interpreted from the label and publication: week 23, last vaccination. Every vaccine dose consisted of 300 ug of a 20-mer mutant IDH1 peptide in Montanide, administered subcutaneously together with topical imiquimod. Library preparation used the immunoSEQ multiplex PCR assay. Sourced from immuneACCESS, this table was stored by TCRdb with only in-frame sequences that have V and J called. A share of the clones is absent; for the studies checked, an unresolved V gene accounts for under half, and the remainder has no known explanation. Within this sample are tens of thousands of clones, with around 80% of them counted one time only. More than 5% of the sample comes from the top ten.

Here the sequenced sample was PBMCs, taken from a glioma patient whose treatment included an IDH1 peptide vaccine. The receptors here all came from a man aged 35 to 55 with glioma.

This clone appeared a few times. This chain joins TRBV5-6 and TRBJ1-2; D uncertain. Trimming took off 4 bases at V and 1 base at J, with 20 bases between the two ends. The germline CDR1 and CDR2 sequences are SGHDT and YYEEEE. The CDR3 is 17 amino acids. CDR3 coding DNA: TGTGCCAGCAGCCCGGACGGATCGTACACGGTTAACTATGGCTACACCTTC. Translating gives CASSPDGSYTVNYGYTF.

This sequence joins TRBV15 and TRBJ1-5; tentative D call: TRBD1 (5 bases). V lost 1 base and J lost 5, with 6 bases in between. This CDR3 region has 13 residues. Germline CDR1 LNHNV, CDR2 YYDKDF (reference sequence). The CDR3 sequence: CATSRVGDQPQHF. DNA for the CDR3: TGTGCCACCAGCAGAGTGGGGGATCAGCCCCAGCATTTT.

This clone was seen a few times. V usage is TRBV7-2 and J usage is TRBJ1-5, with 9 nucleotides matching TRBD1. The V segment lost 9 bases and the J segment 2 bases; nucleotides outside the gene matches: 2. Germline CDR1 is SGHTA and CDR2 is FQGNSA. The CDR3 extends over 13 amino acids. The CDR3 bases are TGTGCCAGTCGACAGGGGGGCAATCAGCCCCAGCATTTT. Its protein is CASRQGGNQPQHF.

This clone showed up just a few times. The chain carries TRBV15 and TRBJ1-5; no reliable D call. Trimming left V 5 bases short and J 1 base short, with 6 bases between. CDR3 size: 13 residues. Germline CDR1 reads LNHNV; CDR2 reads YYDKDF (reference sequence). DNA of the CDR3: TGTGCCACCAGCGGCAGAAGCAATCAGCCCCAGCATTTT. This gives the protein CATSGRSNQPQHF. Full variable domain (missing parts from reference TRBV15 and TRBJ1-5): DAMVIQNPRYQVTQFGKPVTLSCSQTLNHNVMYWYQQKSSQAPKLLFHYYDKDFNNEADTPDNFQSRRPNTSFCFLDIRSPGLGDTAMYLCATSGRSNQPQHFGDGTRLSIL.

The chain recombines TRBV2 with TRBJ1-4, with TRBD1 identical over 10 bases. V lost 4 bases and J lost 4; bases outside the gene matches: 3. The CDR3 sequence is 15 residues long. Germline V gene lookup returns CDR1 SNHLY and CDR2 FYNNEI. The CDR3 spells CASSGDRGSNEKLFF. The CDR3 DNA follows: TGTGCCAGCAGTGGGGACAGGGGCAGTAATGAAAAACTGTTTTTT.

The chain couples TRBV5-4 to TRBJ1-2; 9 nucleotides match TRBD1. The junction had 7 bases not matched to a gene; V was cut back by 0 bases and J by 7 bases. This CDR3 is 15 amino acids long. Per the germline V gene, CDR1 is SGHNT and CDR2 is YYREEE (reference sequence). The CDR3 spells CASSLGTGVLAGYTF. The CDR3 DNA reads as TGTGCCAGCAGCTTGGGGACAGGGGTTTTAGCTGGCTACACCTTC.

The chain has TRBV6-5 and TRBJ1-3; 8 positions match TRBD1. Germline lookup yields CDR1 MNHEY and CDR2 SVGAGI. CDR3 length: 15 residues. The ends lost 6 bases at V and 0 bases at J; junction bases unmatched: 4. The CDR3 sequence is CASRRTGRSGNTIYF. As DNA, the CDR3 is TGTGCCAGCAGACGGACAGGGCGCTCTGGAAACACCATATATTTT.

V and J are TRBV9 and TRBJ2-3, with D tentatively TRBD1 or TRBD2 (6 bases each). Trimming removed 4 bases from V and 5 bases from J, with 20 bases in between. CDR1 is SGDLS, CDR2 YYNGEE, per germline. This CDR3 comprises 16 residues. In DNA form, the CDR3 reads TGTGCCAGCAGCCAACTAGGGGGGCCTCAGGGAGATACGCAGTATTTT. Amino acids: CASSQLGGPQGDTQYF. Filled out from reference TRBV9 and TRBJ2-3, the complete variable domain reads DSGVTQTPKHLITATGQRVTLRCSPRSGDLSVYWYQQSLDQGLQFLIQYYNGEERAKGNILERFSAQQFPDLHSELNLSSLELGDSALYFCASSQLGGPQGDTQYFGPGTRLTVL.

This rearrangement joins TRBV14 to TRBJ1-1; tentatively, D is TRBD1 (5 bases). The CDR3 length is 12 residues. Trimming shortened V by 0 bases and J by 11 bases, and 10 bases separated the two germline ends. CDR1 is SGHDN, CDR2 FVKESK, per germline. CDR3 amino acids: CASSQERGAAFF. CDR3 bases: TGTGCCAGCAGCCAAGAAAGGGGCGCCGCTTTCTTT.

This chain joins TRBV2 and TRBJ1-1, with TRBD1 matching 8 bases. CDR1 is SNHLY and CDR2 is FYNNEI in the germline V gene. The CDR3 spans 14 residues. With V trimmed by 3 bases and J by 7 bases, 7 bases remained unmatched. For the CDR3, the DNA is TGTGCCAGCAGTGAGTGGACAGGGCTGAATGAAGCTTTCTTT. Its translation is CASSEWTGLNEAFF.

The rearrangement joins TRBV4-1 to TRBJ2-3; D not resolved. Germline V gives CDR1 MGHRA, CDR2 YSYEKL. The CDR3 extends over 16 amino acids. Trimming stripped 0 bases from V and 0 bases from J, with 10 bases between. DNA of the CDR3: TGCGCCAGCAGCCAAGACCCAGTCCTAAGCACAGATACGCAGTATTTT. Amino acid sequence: CASSQDPVLSTDTQYF.

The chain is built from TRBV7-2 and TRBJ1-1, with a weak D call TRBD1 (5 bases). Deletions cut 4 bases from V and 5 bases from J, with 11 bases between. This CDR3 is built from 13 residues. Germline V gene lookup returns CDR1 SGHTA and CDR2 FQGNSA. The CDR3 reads CASSSQGETEAFF. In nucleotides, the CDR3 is TGTGCCAGCAGCTCCCAGGGAGAGACTGAAGCTTTCTTT.

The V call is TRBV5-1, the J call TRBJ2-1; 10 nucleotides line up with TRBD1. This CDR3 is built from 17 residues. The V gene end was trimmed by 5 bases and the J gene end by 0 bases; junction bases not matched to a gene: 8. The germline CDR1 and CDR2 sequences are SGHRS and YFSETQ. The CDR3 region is CASRGQGRRVSYNEQFF. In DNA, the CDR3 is TGCGCCAGCAGGGGACAGGGGAGAAGGGTCTCCTACAATGAGCAGTTCTTC.

The CDR3 here is CASSFHPGTGGDGYTF. DNA for the CDR3: TGTGCCAGCAGCTTCCATCCTGGGACAGGGGGCGATGGCTACACCTTC. This chain connects TRBV5-8 to TRBJ1-2, with 12 bases identical to TRBD1. The germline V gene has CDR1 SGHTS and CDR2 YDEGEE. The CDR3 runs 16 residues. Trimming at V came to 2 bases and at J to 6 bases, leaving 8 bases not matched to a gene. Drawing the rest from reference TRBV5-8 and TRBJ1-2, the complete variable domain is EAGVTQSPTHLIKTRGQQATLRCSPISGHTSVYWYQQALGLGLQFLLWYDEGEERNRGNFPPRFSGRQFPNYSSELNVNALELEDSALYLCASSFHPGTGGDGYTFGSGTRLTVV.

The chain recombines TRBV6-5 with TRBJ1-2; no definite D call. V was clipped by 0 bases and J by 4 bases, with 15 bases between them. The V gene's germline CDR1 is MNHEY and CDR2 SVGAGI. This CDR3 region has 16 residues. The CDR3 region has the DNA TGTGCCAGCAGTTACTCCCATTCTAAGGAAGGCTATGGCTACACCTTC. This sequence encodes CASSYSHSKEGYGYTF.

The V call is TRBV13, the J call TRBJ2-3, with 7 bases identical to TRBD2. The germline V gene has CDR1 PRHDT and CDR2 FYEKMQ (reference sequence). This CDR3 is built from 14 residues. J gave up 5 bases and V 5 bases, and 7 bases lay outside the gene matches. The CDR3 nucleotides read TGTGCCAGCAGCACCCGGGGAGGGAAAGATACGCAGTATTTT. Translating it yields CASSTRGGKDTQYF.

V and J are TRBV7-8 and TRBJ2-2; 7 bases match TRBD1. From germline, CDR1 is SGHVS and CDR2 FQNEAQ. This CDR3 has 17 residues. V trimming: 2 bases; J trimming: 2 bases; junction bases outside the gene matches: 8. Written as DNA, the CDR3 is TGTGCCAGCAGCTTAAGGACGGGACAGAGAAACACCGGGGAGCTGTTTTTT. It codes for CASSLRTGQRNTGELFF. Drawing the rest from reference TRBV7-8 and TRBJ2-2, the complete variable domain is GAGVSQSPRYKVAKRGQDVALRCDPISGHVSLFWYQQALGQGPEFLTYFQNEAQLDKSGLPSDRFFAERPEGSVSTLKIQRTQQEDSAVYLCASSLRTGQRNTGELFFGEGSRLTVL.

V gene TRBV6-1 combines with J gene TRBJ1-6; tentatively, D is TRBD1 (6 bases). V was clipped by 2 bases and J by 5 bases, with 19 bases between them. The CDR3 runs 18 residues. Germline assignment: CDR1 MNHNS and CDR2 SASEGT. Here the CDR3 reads CASSERSAGAINNSPLHF. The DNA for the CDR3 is TGTGCCAGCAGTGAACGTTCGGCGGGGGCAATAAATAATTCACCCCTCCACTTT.

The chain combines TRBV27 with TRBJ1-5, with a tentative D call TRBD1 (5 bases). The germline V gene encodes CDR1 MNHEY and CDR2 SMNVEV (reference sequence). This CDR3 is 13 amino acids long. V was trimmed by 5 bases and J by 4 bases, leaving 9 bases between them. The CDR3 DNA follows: TGTGCCAGCAGTGGGAAGGGGAATCAGCCCCAGCATTTT. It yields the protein CASSGKGNQPQHF.

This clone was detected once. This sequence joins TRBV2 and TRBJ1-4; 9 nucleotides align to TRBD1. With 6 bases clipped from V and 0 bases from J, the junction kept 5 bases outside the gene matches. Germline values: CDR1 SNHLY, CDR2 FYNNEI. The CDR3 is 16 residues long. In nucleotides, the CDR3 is TGTGCCAGCAGCTCCGGGACAGGGACAACTAATGAAAAACTGTTTTTT. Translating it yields CASSSGTGTTNEKLFF. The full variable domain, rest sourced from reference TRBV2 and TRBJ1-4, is EPEVTQTPSHQVTQMGQEVILRCVPISNHLYFYWYRQILGQKVEFLVSFYNNEISEKSEIFDDQFSVERPDGSNFTLKIRSTKLEDSAMYFCASSSGTGTTNEKLFFGSGTQLSVL.

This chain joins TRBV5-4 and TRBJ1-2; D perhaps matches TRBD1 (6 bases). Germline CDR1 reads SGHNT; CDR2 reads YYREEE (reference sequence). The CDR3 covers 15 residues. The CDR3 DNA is TGTGTGGCGCACACACCCGAACAGGGAATCTATGGCTACACCTTC. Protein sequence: CVAHTPEQGIYGYTF.

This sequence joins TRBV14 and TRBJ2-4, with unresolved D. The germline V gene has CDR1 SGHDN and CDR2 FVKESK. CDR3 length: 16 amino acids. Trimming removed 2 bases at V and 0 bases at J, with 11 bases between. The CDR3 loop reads CASSQSGRIAKNIQYF. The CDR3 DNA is TGTGCCAGCAGCCAATCAGGCCGAATAGCCAAAAACATTCAGTACTTC.

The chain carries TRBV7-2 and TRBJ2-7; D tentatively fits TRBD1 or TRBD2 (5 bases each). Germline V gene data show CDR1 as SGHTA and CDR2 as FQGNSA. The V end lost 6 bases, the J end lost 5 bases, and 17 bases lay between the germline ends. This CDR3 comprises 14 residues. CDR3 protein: CASSRNGRDHEQYF. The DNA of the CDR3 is TGTGCCAGCAGTCGAAACGGCAGGGACCACGAGCAGTACTTC.

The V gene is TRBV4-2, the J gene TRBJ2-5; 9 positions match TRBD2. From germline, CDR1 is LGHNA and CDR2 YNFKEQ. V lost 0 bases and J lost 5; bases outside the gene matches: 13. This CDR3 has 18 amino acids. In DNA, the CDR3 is TGTGCCAGCAGCCAAGATTGGAGTGTGGCGGGGGGGAGGGAGACCCAGTACTTC. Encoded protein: CASSQDWSVAGGRETQYF.